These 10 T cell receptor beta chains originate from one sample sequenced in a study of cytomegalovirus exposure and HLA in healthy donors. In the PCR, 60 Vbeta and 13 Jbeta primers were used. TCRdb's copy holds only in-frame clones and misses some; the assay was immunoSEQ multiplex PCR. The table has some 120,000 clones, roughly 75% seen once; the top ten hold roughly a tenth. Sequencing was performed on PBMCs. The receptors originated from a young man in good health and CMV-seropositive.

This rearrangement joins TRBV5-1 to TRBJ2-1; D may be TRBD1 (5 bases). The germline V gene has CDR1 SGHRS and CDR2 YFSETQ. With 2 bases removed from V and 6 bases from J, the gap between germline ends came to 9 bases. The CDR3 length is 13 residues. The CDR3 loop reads CASSFQGANEQFF. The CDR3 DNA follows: TGCGCCAGCAGCTTTCAAGGGGCCAATGAGCAGTTCTTC. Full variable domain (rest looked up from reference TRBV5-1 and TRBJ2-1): KAGVTQTPRYLIKTRGQQVTLSCSPISGHRSVSWYQQTPGQGLQFLFEYFSETQRNKGNFPGRFSGRQFSNSRSEMNVSTLELGDSALYLCASSFQGANEQFFGPGTRLTVL.

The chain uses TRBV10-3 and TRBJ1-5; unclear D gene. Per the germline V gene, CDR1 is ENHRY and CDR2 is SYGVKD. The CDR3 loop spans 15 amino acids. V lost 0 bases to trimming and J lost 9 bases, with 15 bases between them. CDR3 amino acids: CAISESRAGGRPQHF. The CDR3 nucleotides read TGTGCCATCAGTGAGTCAAGAGCAGGTGGGCGGCCCCAGCATTTT.

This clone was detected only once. The CDR3 sequence is CASSFGLAGVNEQYF. The CDR3 nucleotides read TGTGCCAGCAGTTTCGGACTAGCGGGAGTCAACGAGCAGTACTTC. This chain links TRBV27 with TRBJ2-7; 13 bases are a match to TRBD2. The germline V gene has CDR1 MNHEY and CDR2 SMNVEV (reference sequence). V dropped 3 bases and J dropped 5; count of bases not matched to a gene: 4. This CDR3 comprises 15 residues.

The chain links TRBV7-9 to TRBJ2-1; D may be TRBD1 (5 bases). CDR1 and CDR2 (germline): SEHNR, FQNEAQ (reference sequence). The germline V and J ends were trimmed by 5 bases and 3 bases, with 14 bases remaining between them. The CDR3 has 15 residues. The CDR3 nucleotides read TGTGCCAGCAGCGCTAAAGGGGAAAACTACAATGAGCAGTTCTTC. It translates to CASSAKGENYNEQFF.

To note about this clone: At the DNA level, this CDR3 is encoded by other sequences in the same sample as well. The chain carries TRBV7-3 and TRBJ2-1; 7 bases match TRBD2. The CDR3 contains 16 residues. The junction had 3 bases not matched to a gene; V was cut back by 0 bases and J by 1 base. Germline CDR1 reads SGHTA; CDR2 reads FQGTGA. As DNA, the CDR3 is TGTGCCAGCAGCTTAACGAGCGGGGTGTCCTACAATGAGCAGTTCTTC. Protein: CASSLTSGVSYNEQFF. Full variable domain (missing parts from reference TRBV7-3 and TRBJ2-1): GAGVSQTPSNKVTEKGKYVELRCDPISGHTALYWYRQSLGQGPEFLIYFQGTGAADDSGLPNDRFFAVRPEGSVSTLKIQRTERGDSAVYLCASSLTSGVSYNEQFFGPGTRLTVL.

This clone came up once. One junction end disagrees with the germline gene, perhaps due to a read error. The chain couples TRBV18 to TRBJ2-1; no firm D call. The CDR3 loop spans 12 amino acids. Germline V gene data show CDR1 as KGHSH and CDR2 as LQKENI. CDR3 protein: CASSPVAIEEFF. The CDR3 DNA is TGTGCCAGCTCACCGGTGGCTATTGAGGAGTTCTTC.

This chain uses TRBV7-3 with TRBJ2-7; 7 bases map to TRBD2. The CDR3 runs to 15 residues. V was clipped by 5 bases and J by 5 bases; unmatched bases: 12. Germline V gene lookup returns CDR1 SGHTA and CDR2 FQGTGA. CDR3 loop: CASSPWGEGKNEQYF. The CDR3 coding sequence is TGTGCCAGCAGCCCATGGGGGGAGGGGAAAAACGAGCAGTACTTC.

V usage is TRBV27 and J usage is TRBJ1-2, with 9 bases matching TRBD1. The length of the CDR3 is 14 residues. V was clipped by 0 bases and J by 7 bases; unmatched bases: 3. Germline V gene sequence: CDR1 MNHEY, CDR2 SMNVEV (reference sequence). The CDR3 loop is CASSLSYRGRGYTF. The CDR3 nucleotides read TGTGCCAGCAGTTTATCTTACAGGGGGCGTGGCTACACCTTC.

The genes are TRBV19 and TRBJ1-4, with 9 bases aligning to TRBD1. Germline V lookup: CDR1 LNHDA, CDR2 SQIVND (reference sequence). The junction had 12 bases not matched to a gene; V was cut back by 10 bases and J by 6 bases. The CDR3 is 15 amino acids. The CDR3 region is CATTHSRTGDEKLFF. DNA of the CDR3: TGTGCCACCACCCACAGCAGGACAGGGGATGAAAAACTGTTTTTT. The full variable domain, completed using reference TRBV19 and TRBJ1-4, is DGGITQSPKYLFRKEGQNVTLSCEQNLNHDAMYWYRQDPGQGLRLIYYSQIVNDFQKGDIAEGYSVSREKKESFPLTVTSAQKNPTAFYLCATTHSRTGDEKLFFGSGTQLSVL.

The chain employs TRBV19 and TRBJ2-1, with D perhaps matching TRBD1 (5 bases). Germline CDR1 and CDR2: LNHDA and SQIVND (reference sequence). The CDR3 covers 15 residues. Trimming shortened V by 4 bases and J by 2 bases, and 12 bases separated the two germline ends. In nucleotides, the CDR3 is TGTGCCAGTAGTAAGGGCAGGGTAACCTACAATGAGCAGTTCTTC. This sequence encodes CASSKGRVTYNEQFF. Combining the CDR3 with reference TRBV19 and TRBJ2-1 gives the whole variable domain DGGITQSPKYLFRKEGQNVTLSCEQNLNHDAMYWYRQDPGQGLRLIYYSQIVNDFQKGDIAEGYSVSREKKESFPLTVTSAQKNPTAFYLCASSKGRVTYNEQFFGPGTRLTVL.